This T cell receptor (beta chain) was captured by sequencing in a study of T-cell reconstitution after alpha-beta-depleted transplantation in children. In germline, CDR1 is KGHSH, CDR2 LQKENI. CDR3 size: 17 residues. Trimming took 0 bases from V and 4 from J, leaving 16 bases between them. Unique molecular identifiers were incorporated into the prepared TCRbeta library. MiXCR, run by TCRdb on the PCR reads, gives a single entry per CDR3 protein. The table records approximately 130,000 distinct CDR3 sequences, 9.5% to 10% of them present only once. Overall study findings and caveats: After transplant, high TCRbeta diversity at day 60 in some patients arose from surviving recipient T cells and thymic progenitors. Several hundred rapidly expanded clones from non-depleted graft cells reportedly supplied alpha-beta T cells about two months post-transplant. After one year, T-cell counts and TCRbeta diversity mostly came from new T cells.

In the case of this clonotype: The antigen is not known.

The J gene is TRBJ2-1, the V gene TRBV18; D ambiguous. The sequence was collected from a girl under three years old who had a stem cell transplant for combined immunodeficiency, so the T cells may come from the graft donor. The sample here was PBMCs, mostly from graft donor cells, taken 180 days after TCRalphabeta/CD19-depleted stem cell transplant. CDR3 protein: CASSPPIWAEFYNEQFF. As DNA, the CDR3 is TGTGCCAGCTCACCACCGATCTGGGCCGAATTTTACAATGAGCAGTTCTTC.